These 19 T cell receptor beta chains came from one sample sequenced in a study of blood T cell repertoires in COVID-19. The assay was immunoSEQ multiplex PCR, and TCRdb's table has in-frame clones only and misses some. The table shows under 200,000 clones, with over 80% occurring only once. Sequencing was carried out using PBMCs or T cells enriched from blood (not recorded which). The receptors come from a woman aged 55-75 years who had recovered from COVID-19.

The gene calls are TRBV7-2 and TRBJ2-3; 8 bases agree with TRBD2. The trim removed 3 bases at V and 5 bases at J, leaving 10 bases unmatched. From germline, CDR1 is SGHTA and CDR2 FQGNSA. The CDR3 runs 16 residues. The CDR3: CASSFRPAGVVDTQYF. DNA of the CDR3: TGTGCCAGCAGCTTTCGGCCAGCGGGGGTAGTAGATACGCAGTATTTT.

This rearrangement joins TRBV29-1 to TRBJ1-2; 7 positions match TRBD1. Per the germline V gene, CDR1 is SQVTM and CDR2 is ANQGSEA. The J segment lost 2 bases and the V segment lost 6 bases, leaving 6 bases of the junction unmatched. CDR3 length: 13 amino acids. The CDR3 region has the DNA TGCAGCGTCGGACAGGAACTCAACTATGGCTACACCTTC. Translating it yields CSVGQELNYGYTF.

This rearrangement joins TRBV6-5 to TRBJ2-7; 7 nucleotides match TRBD1. The CDR3 covers 14 residues. The germline V gene encodes CDR1 MNHEY and CDR2 SVGAGI. Unmatched junction bases numbered 3, after V lost 4 bases and J lost 0 bases. CDR3 coding DNA: TGTGCCAGCAGTTGGACAGGCCGCTCCTACGAGCAGTACTTC. Its translation: CASSWTGRSYEQYF.

The rearrangement joins TRBV2 to TRBJ1-1; TRBD1 aligns across 8 bases. This CDR3 comprises 14 residues. Germline V gene data show CDR1 as SNHLY and CDR2 as FYNNEI. V shed 6 bases, J shed 4 bases, and the junction held 7 bases outside the gene matches. The CDR3 reads CASSLEGTGTEAFF. In DNA form, the CDR3 reads TGTGCCAGCAGCCTCGAGGGGACAGGCACTGAAGCTTTCTTT.

The chain employs TRBV7-6 and TRBJ1-5; 8 bases map to TRBD1. V shed 5 bases and J 4 bases; nucleotides not matched to a gene: 7. The germline CDR1 and CDR2 sequences are SGHVS and FNYEAQ. There are 15 residues in the CDR3. The CDR3 region has the DNA TGTGCCAGCAGCCTCTACAGGGGGGAGAATCAGCCCCAGCATTTT. It is translated as CASSLYRGENQPQHF.

This chain connects TRBV20-1 to TRBJ2-2, with a weak D call TRBD2 (6 bases). The CDR3 is made up of 12 amino acids. V was clipped by 3 bases and J by 7 bases, with 9 bases between them. Germline lookup yields CDR1 DFQATT and CDR2 SNEGSKA (reference sequence). The CDR3 reads CSASRGIGELFF. CDR3 bases: TGCAGTGCTAGTCGGGGGATCGGGGAGCTGTTTTTT.

The rearrangement joins TRBV10-3 to TRBJ2-5, with TRBD2 matching over 10 bases. From germline, CDR1 is ENHRY and CDR2 SYGVKD. J gave up 5 bases and V 11 bases, and 11 bases lay outside the gene matches. The CDR3 spans 14 residues. DNA of the CDR3: TGTGCCTTATCCCCTAGCGGGAGCGGCGAGACCCAGTACTTC. It codes for CALSPSGSGETQYF.

This chain connects TRBV30 to TRBJ1-5; D might be TRBD1 (5 bases). V was clipped by 2 bases and J by 0 bases, with 5 bases between them. The CDR3 length is 13 residues. Germline values: CDR1 GTSNPN, CDR2 SVGIG (reference sequence). Here the CDR3 reads CAWSQGSNQPQHF. The DNA of the CDR3 is TGTGCCTGGAGTCAGGGTAGCAATCAGCCCCAGCATTTT.

This chain links TRBV11-2 with TRBJ1-1; D might be TRBD1 (5 bases). Germline CDR1 is SGHAT and CDR2 is FQNNGV. The V end was cut by 5 bases, the J end by 1 base, with 17 bases between. This CDR3 spans 16 amino acids. CDR3 bases: TGTGCCAGCAGCCCATTGGGGGGAGGGAGGAACACTGAAGCTTTCTTT. Amino acids: CASSPLGGGRNTEAFF.

The chain employs TRBV7-2 and TRBJ2-3; 13 bases align to TRBD2. The CDR3 runs 19 residues. V gave up 5 bases and J gave up 0 bases; unmatched junction bases: 11. Looked up from germline, CDR1 is SGHTA and CDR2 is FQGNSA. The CDR3 loop reads CASSPRGTSGAPSTDTQYF. In nucleotides, the CDR3 is TGTGCCAGCAGCCCGAGGGGGACTAGCGGGGCACCTAGCACAGATACGCAGTATTTT.

The V gene is TRBV27, the J gene TRBJ2-7; 8 bases line up with TRBD1. Germline CDR1 and CDR2: MNHEY and SMNVEV (reference sequence). Germline trimming cut 3 bases from V and 0 bases from J; bases unmatched to any gene: 4. There are 15 residues in the CDR3. CDR3 sequence (DNA): TGTGCCAGCAGTTTCGCAGGGGGCAGCTCCTACGAGCAGTACTTC. Its protein is CASSFAGGSSYEQYF.

The chain employs TRBV5-5 and TRBJ2-1; D is uncertain. The CDR3 is made up of 14 amino acids. V lost 2 bases and J 1 base, leaving 7 bases between the germline ends. Per germline, CDR1 SGHKS and CDR2 YYEKEE (reference sequence). The CDR3 region is CASSLTGSYNEQFF. Here the CDR3 DNA reads TGTGCCAGCAGCTTAACCGGTTCCTACAATGAGCAGTTCTTC.

This clone was seen a few times. The CDR3 nucleotides read TGTGCCAGCAGCCGCCAAAGCGGGAGTGGCACAGATACGCAGTATTTT. It yields the protein CASSRQSGSGTDTQYF. The gene calls are TRBV3-1 (or the pseudogene TRBV3-2) and TRBJ2-3; 8 bases agree with TRBD2. Germline CDR1 and CDR2: LGHDT and YNNKEL (reference sequence). CDR3 length equals 16 residues. The ends lost 4 bases at V and 1 base at J; junction bases unmatched: 7.

V and J are TRBV28 and TRBJ1-4; TRBD1 matches 8 bases. CDR1 and CDR2 from the germline V gene are MDHEN and SYDVKM. The CDR3 is made up of 15 amino acids. The ends lost 6 bases at V and 8 bases at J; junction bases unmatched: 11. The CDR3 protein is CASRLTGGQWEKLFF. CDR3 nucleotides: TGTGCCAGCAGACTCACAGGGGGGCAGTGGGAAAAACTGTTTTTT.

The J gene is TRBJ1-4, the V gene TRBV30; tentative D call: TRBD1 (6 bases). V lost 3 bases to trimming and J lost 4 bases, with 12 bases between them. This CDR3 is 14 amino acids long. Germline CDR1 GTSNPN, CDR2 SVGIG (reference sequence). DNA for the CDR3: TGTGCCTGGAGCCTTACAGGGCTTAATGAAAAACTGTTTTTT. Translated: CAWSLTGLNEKLFF. The complete variable domain, with remaining parts taken from reference TRBV30 and TRBJ1-4, reads SQTIHQWPATLVQPVGSPLSLECTVEGTSNPNLYWYRQAAGRGLQLLFYSVGIGQISSEVPQNLSASRPQDRQFILSSKKLLLSDSGFYLCAWSLTGLNEKLFFGSGTQLSVL.

Here the CDR3 reads CASSLSSRETQYF. DNA of the CDR3: TGCGCCAGCAGCTTGTCCTCTAGGGAGACCCAGTACTTC. The rearrangement uses TRBV5-1 and TRBJ2-5; D uncertain. The CDR3 loop spans 13 amino acids. CDR1 and CDR2 (germline): SGHRS, YFSETQ. The germline V and J ends were trimmed by 1 base and 5 bases, with 9 bases remaining between them.

The rearrangement uses TRBV27 and TRBJ1-6; 8 bases fit TRBD1. Per germline, CDR1 MNHEY and CDR2 SMNVEV (reference sequence). V was pared by 7 bases and J by 6 bases, with 8 bases of the junction left unmatched. This CDR3 spans 15 amino acids. CDR3 amino acids: CASKPGQGGNSPLHF. CDR3 coding DNA: TGTGCCAGCAAACCTGGACAGGGTGGTAATTCACCCCTCCACTTT.

The V gene is TRBV9, the J gene TRBJ1-4; TRBD1 matches at 8 bases. CDR1 is SGDLS, CDR2 YYNGEE, per germline. V gave up 4 bases and J gave up 7 bases; unmatched junction bases: 9. The CDR3 contains 15 residues. The CDR3 loop reads CASSPRQGRGEKLFF. The CDR3 DNA is TGTGCCAGCAGCCCCCGACAGGGGAGGGGTGAAAAACTGTTTTTT.

The V and J genes are TRBV2 and TRBJ2-7; TRBD2 is a possible D gene (5 bases). V was clipped by 4 bases and J by 3 bases, with 16 bases between them. The V gene's germline CDR1 is SNHLY and CDR2 FYNNEI. The CDR3 contains 15 residues. The DNA of the CDR3 is TGTGCCAGCAGTGGAGGTCCACTAGATTACTACGAGCAGTACTTC. Protein sequence: CASSGGPLDYYEQYF.